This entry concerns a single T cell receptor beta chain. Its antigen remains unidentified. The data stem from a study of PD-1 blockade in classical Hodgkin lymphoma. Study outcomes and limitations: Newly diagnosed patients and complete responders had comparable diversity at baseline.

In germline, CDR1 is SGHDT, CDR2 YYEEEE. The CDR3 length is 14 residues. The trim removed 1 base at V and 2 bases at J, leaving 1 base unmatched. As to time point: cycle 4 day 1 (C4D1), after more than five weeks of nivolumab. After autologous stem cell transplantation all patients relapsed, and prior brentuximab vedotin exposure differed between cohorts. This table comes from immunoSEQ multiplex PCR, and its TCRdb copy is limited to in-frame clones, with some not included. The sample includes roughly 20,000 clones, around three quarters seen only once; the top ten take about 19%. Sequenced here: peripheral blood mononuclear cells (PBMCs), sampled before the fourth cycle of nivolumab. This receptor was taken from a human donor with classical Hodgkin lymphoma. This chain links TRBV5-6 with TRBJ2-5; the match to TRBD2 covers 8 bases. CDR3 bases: TGTGCCAGCAGCTTGACTAGCGGACAAGAGACCCAGTACTTC. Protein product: CASSLTSGQETQYF.